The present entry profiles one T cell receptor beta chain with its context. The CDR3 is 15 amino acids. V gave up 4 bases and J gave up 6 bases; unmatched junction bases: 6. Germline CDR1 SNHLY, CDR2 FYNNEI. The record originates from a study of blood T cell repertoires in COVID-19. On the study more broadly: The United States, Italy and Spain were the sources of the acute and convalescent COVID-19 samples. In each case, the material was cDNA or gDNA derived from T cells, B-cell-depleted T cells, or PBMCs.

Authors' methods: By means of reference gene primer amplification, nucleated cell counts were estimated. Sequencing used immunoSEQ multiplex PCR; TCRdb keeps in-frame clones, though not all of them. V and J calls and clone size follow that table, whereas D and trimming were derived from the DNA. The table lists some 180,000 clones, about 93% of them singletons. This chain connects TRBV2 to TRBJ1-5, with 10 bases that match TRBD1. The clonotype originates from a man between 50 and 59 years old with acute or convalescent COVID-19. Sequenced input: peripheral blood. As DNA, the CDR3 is TGTGCCAGCAGTGGGGACAGGGGAATTGTTCAGCCCCAGCATTTT. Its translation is CASSGDRGIVQPQHF.